The rows below give T cell receptor beta chains drawn from one sample of a study of T cell repertoires in cytomegalovirus infection. MiXCR, applied by TCRdb to the reads, yields one record per CDR3 protein. The profile shows 500,000 to 600,000 distinct CDR3 sequences, more than 15% of them singletons. The sequencing input was CD8+ T cells from PBMCs. The receptors derive from a human donor in good health (CMV status not recorded). Some clones in this sample may be carry-over from other donors' samples. The conserved cysteine and the conserved F or W are not part of the CDR3 here. Each record gives: V gene, J gene, CDR3 protein.

v_call: TRBV6-5; j_call: TRBJ2-7; cdr3_aa: ASSYASGHTYEQY
v_call: TRBV7-4; j_call: TRBJ1-2; cdr3_aa: ASTLSRINYGYT
v_call: TRBV6-5; j_call: TRBJ2-1; cdr3_aa: ASSYGGRSGNEQF
v_call: TRBV4-1; j_call: TRBJ1-5; cdr3_aa: ASSQDFWGGQPQH
v_call: TRBV7-9; j_call: TRBJ1-1; cdr3_aa: ASSPTVIALEAF
v_call: TRBV10-3; j_call: TRBJ2-3; cdr3_aa: AISEPTSGTGPSTDTQY
v_call: TRBV2; j_call: TRBJ1-5; cdr3_aa: ASRPLGNQPQH
v_call: TRBV5-6; j_call: TRBJ1-6; cdr3_aa: ASSRSQGEVESPLH
v_call: TRBV27; j_call: TRBJ1-2; cdr3_aa: ASSPTGPDNYGYT
v_call: TRBV19; j_call: TRBJ2-5; cdr3_aa: ASSNFRQGQETQY
v_call: TRBV25-1; j_call: TRBJ1-1; cdr3_aa: ASSVWQGKAF
v_call: TRBV20-1; j_call: TRBJ2-2; cdr3_aa: SAFFLKNTGELF
v_call: TRBV6-1; j_call: TRBJ2-2; cdr3_aa: SLMGQGVTGELF
v_call: TRBV5-4; j_call: TRBJ2-1; cdr3_aa: ASSPNLGNEQF
v_call: TRBV12-3/TRBV12-4; j_call: TRBJ2-1; cdr3_aa: ASSFGGRGNEQF
v_call: TRBV28; j_call: TRBJ1-1; cdr3_aa: ASSTPLGGNTEAF
v_call: TRBV27; j_call: TRBJ1-3; cdr3_aa: ASSPRTGGIGNTIY
v_call: TRBV12-3/TRBV12-4; j_call: TRBJ1-1; cdr3_aa: GSSTAGSEAF
v_call: TRBV27; j_call: TRBJ1-5; cdr3_aa: ASSGQGIGQPQH
v_call: TRBV19; j_call: TRBJ1-5; cdr3_aa: ASSIADRVFQPQH
v_call: TRBV2; j_call: TRBJ1-3; cdr3_aa: ASSESLSGISGNTIY
v_call: TRBV9; j_call: TRBJ2-1; cdr3_aa: ASSEQGSTYNEQF
v_call: TRBV7-6; j_call: TRBJ2-2; cdr3_aa: ASSSPAGETGELF
v_call: TRBV12-3/TRBV12-4; j_call: TRBJ1-4; cdr3_aa: ASSDLGGNEKLF
v_call: TRBV13; j_call: TRBJ2-7; cdr3_aa: ASSDRDRNYEQY
v_call: TRBV4-1; j_call: TRBJ2-2; cdr3_aa: ASSQGQLNTGELF
v_call: TRBV10-3; j_call: TRBJ2-1; cdr3_aa: AISDSVGENEQF
v_call: TRBV6-5; j_call: TRBJ2-7; cdr3_aa: ASSLGSGTEYEQY
v_call: TRBV7-9; j_call: TRBJ1-4; cdr3_aa: ASSSPGRNNEKLF
v_call: TRBV20-1; j_call: TRBJ2-3; cdr3_aa: SAPLAGGPGTQY
v_call: TRBV7-3; j_call: TRBJ2-2; cdr3_aa: ASSSRDRNTGELF
v_call: TRBV4-1; j_call: TRBJ1-4; cdr3_aa: ASSQEITGGEKLF
v_call: TRBV12-5; j_call: TRBJ2-2; cdr3_aa: ASYPTGAGELF
v_call: TRBV28; j_call: TRBJ1-3; cdr3_aa: ASSLSRRPISGNTIY
v_call: TRBV6-2/TRBV6-3; j_call: TRBJ2-1; cdr3_aa: ASSYGPGGMGMDEQF
v_call: TRBV12-3/TRBV12-4; j_call: TRBJ1-4; cdr3_aa: ASFRQGASNEKLF
v_call: TRBV4-2; j_call: TRBJ1-5; cdr3_aa: ASAEGPVQPQH
v_call: TRBV7-9; j_call: TRBJ2-1; cdr3_aa: ASSFGTSPYNEQF
v_call: TRBV24-1; j_call: TRBJ2-7; cdr3_aa: ATSDHTANEQY
v_call: TRBV7-8; j_call: TRBJ1-5; cdr3_aa: ASSSKEGMVDQPQH
v_call: TRBV19; j_call: TRBJ2-1; cdr3_aa: ASSIPHGEVAGGIEQF
v_call: TRBV9; j_call: TRBJ1-3; cdr3_aa: ASSPGGGQGNTIY
v_call: TRBV11-2; j_call: TRBJ2-2; cdr3_aa: ASSFRREAGTGELF
v_call: TRBV28; j_call: TRBJ1-5; cdr3_aa: ASSLFSTGRRNQPQH
v_call: TRBV19; j_call: TRBJ1-1; cdr3_aa: ASTDRSNTEAF
v_call: TRBV4-2; j_call: TRBJ1-2; cdr3_aa: ASSHRDNYGYT
v_call: TRBV5-1; j_call: TRBJ1-1; cdr3_aa: ASSLEGQGDTEAF
v_call: TRBV7-8; j_call: TRBJ2-7; cdr3_aa: ASSWDTPGDQY
v_call: TRBV7-3; j_call: TRBJ2-1; cdr3_aa: ASSFTINNEQF
v_call: TRBV28; j_call: TRBJ2-2; cdr3_aa: ASSLGGQATGELF